The TCR beta chain described here comes from a study of beta chain features in type 1 diabetes. Trimming stripped 2 bases from V and 0 bases from J, with 9 bases between. Germline CDR1 is SGDLS and CDR2 is YYNGEE. The CDR3 spans 15 residues. In the case of this clone: Its cognate antigen is unknown.

TCRB transcripts that were expressed got sequenced, as all of the isolated RNA had been reverse transcribed. Here immunoSEQ multiplex PCR was the method, and the copy in TCRdb shows in-frame clones only, minus some. The sample includes about 260,000 clones, roughly 25% of them seen just once. Study results and caveats: In every one of the four CD4+ subsets, TCRB CDR3s were moderately but significantly shorter in Type 1 diabetes patients.

The chain carries TRBV9 and TRBJ1-3, with D perhaps TRBD1 (6 bases). The sequencing sample was made of naive CD4+ T cells from blood. This receptor was taken from a woman aged 30 to 39 with type 1 diabetes. The CDR3 sequence is CASSVSGVSGNTIYF. Written as DNA, the CDR3 is TGTGCCAGCAGCGTGTCAGGGGTCTCTGGAAACACCATATATTTT.